These 4 T cell receptor beta chains were all obtained from the same sample, sequenced in a study of tumor and adjacent non-tumor tissue in lung cancer. Three rounds of nested PCR, following a modified ARM-PCR protocol, produced the TCRbeta library. In TCRdb, the multiplex PCR reads were re-called with MiXCR into one record per CDR3 protein. Of under 45,000 distinct CDR3 sequences listed, about three fifths were seen once; the top ten hold 45% to 50%. RNA was extracted from bulk tissue without any cell sorting. This non-tumor lung sample came from over 3 cm beyond the tumor edge. Sequencing was carried out using distant non-tumor lung tissue. These TCRs come from a man aged 50 or older with non-small cell lung cancer.

This clonotype was detected only a few times. A much larger clonotype is one base distant, so this may be a read error. This sequence joins TRBV12-3 or TRBV12-4 and TRBJ2-5; tentatively, D is TRBD1 (6 bases). The CDR3 has 14 residues. V was shortened by 2 bases and J by 1 base, with 8 bases between the two germline ends. The CDR3 DNA reads TGTGCCAGCAGTTTATCGGACAGCCAAGAGACCCAGTACTTC. Translation gives CASSLSDSQETQYF.

A remark on this clonotype: One end of the junction varies from germline; a read error may be responsible. V is TRBV30 and J is TRBJ1-2; D is undetermined. The CDR3 covers 13 residues. Germline V gene data show CDR1 as GTSNPN and CDR2 as SVGIG (reference sequence). The chain's CDR3 is CAWSGGPNYGYIF. The CDR3 DNA is TGTGCCTGGAGCGGAGGCCCTAACTATGGTTACATCTTC.

In this sample, this clonotype turned up once. A read error may be the cause here, since a much bigger clone is one base away. CDR3 loop: CASRPRGGLAYTQYF. Written as DNA, the CDR3 is TGTGCCAGCAGGCCTAGGGGGGGCCTTGCATATACGCAGTATTTT. This chain uses TRBV6-1 with TRBJ2-3, with D perhaps TRBD2 (7 bases). CDR1 is MNHNS and CDR2 is SASEGT in the germline V gene. The CDR3 length is 15 residues. V lost 6 bases to trimming and J lost 7 bases, with 20 bases between them.

This clonotype was counted many times. The chain joins TRBV7-9 to TRBJ2-1; a weak D match, TRBD1 (5 bases). Germline CDR1 is SEHNR and CDR2 is FQNEAQ (reference sequence). This CDR3 region has 14 residues. V was pared by 2 bases and J by 5 bases, with 10 bases between. In DNA, the CDR3 is TGTGCCAGCAGCTTAAGAGACAGCAACAATGAGCAGTTCTTC. This codes for CASSLRDSNNEQFF.